This T cell receptor beta chain was recovered during a study of T cell repertoires in cytomegalovirus infection. Study-wide background: TCR beta signatures that were public indicated CMV infection and matching HLA type.

This CDR3 is built from 15 residues. The germline V gene has CDR1 SGHAT and CDR2 FQNNGV. Concerning this clonotype: The antigen is not known. At one end, the junction sequence differs from germline, possibly due to a read error.

Broader study findings: Public TCR beta family frequency separated CMV-and-HLA carriers, including in an independent cohort. In two of eight donors, the top clonotype was HLA-C-restricted CMV-specific.

TCRdb ran MiXCR on the reads and lists one entry per CDR3 protein. The sample records approximately 250,000 distinct CDR3 sequences, roughly 20% being singletons. This TCR was sampled from a human donor in good health (CMV status not recorded). Some clones in this sample may be carry-over from other donors' samples. Material: CD8+ T cells from PBMCs. J is TRBJ2-2 and V is TRBV11-2; 10 bases line up with TRBD2. The CDR3 nucleotides read TGTGCCAGCAGCTTAATAGCGGGGGGCACCGAGGAGCTGTTTTTT. Protein sequence: CASSLIAGGTEELFF.